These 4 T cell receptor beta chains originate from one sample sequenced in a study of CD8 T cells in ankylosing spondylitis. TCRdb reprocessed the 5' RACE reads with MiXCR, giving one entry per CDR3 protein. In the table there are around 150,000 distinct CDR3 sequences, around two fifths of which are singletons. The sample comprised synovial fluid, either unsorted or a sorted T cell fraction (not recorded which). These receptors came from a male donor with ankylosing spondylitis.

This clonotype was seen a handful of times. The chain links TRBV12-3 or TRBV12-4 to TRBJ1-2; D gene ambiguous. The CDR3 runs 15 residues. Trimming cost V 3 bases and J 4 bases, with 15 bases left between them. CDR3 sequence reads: CASSLVQSPLYGYTF. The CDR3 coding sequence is TGTGCCAGCAGTTTGGTGCAGAGCCCCCTCTATGGCTACACCTTC.

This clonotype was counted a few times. The CDR3 spells CSVGHANTGELFF. DNA for the CDR3: TGCAGCGTTGGTCACGCGAACACCGGGGAGCTGTTTTTT. This rearrangement joins TRBV29-1 to TRBJ2-2; D is unclear. Trimming stripped 4 bases from V and 0 bases from J, with 6 bases between. The CDR3 totals 13 residues. Germline loops: CDR1 SQVTM, CDR2 ANQGSEA.

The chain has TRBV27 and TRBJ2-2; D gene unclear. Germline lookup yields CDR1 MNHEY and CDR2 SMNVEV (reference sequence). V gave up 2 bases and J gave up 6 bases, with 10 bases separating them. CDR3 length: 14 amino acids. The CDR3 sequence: CASSLGPGPGELFF. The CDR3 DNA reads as TGTGCCAGCAGTTTAGGGCCCGGGCCCGGGGAGCTGTTTTTT.

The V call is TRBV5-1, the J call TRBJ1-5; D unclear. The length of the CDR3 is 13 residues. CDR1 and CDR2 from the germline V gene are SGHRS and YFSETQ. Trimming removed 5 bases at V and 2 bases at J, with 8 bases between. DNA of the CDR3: TGCGCCAGCAGGACGTATGGCAATCAGCCCCAGCATTTT. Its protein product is CASRTYGNQPQHF.